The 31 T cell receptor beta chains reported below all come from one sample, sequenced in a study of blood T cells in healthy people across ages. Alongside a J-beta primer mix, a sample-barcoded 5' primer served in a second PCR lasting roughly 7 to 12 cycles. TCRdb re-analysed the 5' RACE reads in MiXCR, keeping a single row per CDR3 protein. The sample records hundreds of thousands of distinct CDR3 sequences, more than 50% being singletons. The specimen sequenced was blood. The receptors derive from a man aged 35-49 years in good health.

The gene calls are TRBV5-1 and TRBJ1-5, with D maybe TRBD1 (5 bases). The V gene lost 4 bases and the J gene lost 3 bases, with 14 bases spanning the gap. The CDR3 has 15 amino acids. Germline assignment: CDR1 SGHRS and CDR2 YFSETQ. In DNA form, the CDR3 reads TGCGCCAGCAGCCTCGGGCCAGGGCTCAATCAGCCCCAGCATTTT. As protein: CASSLGPGLNQPQHF.

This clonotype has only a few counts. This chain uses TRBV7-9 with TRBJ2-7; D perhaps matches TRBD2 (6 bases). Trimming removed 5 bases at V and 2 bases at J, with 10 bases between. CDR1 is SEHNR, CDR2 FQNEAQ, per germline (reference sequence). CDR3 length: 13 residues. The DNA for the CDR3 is TGTGCCAGCAGCGCAGGAGGGACCTACGAGCAGTACTTC. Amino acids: CASSAGGTYEQYF.

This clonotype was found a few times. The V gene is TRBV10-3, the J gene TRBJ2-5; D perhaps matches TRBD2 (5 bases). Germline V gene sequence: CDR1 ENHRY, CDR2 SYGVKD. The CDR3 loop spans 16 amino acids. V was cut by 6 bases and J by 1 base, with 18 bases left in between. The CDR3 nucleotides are TGTGCCATCAGGGGTGGAGAGGGCCCCCCCCAAGAGACCCAGTACTTC. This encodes CAIRGGEGPPQETQYF.

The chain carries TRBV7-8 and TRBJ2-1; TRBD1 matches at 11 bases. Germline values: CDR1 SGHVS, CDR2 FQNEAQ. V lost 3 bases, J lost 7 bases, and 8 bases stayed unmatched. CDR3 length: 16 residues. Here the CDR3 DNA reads TGTGCCAGCAGCTTGGCGGGACAGGGGGAGAAAAATGAGCAGTTCTTC. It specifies CASSLAGQGEKNEQFF.

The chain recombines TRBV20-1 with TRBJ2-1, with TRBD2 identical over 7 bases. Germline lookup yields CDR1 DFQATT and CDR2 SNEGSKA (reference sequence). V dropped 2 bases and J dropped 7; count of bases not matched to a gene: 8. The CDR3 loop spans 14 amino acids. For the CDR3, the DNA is TGCAGTGCTAGACACAGCGGGGTCAGGAATGAGCAGTTCTTC. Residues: CSARHSGVRNEQFF.

The CDR3 DNA is TGCAGCGCCATTCTGGGCACAGATACGCAGTATTTT. This gives the protein CSAILGTDTQYF. The rearrangement links TRBV29-1 to TRBJ2-3; D not resolved. This CDR3 is built from 12 residues. Germline CDR1 SQVTM, CDR2 ANQGSEA. V shed 7 bases and J shed 1 base, with 9 bases lying between them.

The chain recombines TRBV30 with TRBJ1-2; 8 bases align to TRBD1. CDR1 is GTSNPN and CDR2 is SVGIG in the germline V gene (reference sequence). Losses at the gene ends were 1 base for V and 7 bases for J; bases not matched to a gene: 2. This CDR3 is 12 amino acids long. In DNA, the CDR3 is TGTGCCTGGAGTGCCGACAGGGGTGGCTACACCTTC. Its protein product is CAWSADRGGYTF.

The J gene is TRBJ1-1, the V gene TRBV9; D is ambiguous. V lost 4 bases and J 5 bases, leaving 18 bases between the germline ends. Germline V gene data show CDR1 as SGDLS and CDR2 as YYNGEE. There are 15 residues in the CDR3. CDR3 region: CASSPIGLGSTEAFF. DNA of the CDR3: TGTGCCAGCAGCCCCATAGGGCTGGGGTCTACTGAAGCTTTCTTT. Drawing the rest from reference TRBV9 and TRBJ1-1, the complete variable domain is DSGVTQTPKHLITATGQRVTLRCSPRSGDLSVYWYQQSLDQGLQFLIQYYNGEERAKGNILERFSAQQFPDLHSELNLSSLELGDSALYFCASSPIGLGSTEAFFGQGTRLTVV.

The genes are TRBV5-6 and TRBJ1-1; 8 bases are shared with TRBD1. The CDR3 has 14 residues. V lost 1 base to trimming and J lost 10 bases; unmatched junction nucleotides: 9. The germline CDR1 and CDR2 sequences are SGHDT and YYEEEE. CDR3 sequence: CASSLQAGGWTAFF. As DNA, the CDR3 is TGTGCCAGCAGCTTGCAGGCAGGGGGCTGGACAGCTTTCTTT.

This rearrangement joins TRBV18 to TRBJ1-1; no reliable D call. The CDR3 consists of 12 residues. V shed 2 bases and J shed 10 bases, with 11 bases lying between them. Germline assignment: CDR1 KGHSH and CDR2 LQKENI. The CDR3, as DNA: TGTGCCAGCTCACCAGGGGAACCTACAGCTTTCTTT. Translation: CASSPGEPTAFF.

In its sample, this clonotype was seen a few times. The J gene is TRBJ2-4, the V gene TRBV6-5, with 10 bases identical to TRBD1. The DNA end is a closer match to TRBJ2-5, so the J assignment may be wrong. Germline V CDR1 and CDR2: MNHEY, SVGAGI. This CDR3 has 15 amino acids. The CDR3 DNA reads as TGTGCCAGCAGTCCACGGACAGGGGGGCAAGAGACCCAGTACTTC. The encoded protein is CASSPRTGGQETQYF.

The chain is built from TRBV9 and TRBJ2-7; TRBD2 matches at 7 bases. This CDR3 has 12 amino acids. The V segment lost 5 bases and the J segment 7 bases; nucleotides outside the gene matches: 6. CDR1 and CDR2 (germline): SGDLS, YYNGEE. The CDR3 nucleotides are TGTGCCAGCAGAGGTATCGGGGGGGAGCAGTACTTC. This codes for CASRGIGGEQYF.

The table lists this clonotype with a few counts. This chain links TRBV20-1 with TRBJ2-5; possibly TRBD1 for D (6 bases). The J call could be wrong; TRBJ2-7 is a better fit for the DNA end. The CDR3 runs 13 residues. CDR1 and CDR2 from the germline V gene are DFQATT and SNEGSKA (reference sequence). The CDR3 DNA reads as TGCAGTGCTAGAGATGGGGGCAGGGACGAGCAGTACTTC. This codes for CSARDGGRDEQYF.

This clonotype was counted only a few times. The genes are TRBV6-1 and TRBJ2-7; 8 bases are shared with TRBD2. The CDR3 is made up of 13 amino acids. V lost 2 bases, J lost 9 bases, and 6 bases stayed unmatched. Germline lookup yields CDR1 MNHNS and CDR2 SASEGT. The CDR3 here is CASSESGSGRQYF. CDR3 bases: TGTGCCAGCAGTGAAAGCGGGAGCGGGCGGCAGTACTTC.

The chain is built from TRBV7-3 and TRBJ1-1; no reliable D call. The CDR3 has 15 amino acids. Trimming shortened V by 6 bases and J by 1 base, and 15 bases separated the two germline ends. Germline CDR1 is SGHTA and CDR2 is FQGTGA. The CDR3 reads CASRKLGLPNTEAFF. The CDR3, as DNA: TGTGCCAGCAGGAAACTTGGACTGCCGAACACTGAAGCTTTCTTT.

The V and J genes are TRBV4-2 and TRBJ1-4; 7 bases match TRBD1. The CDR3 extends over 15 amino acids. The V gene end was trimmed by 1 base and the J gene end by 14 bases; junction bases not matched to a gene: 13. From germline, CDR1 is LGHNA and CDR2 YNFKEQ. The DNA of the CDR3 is TGTGCCAGCAGCCAAGCCATCGGGACAGACTCTGGGCTGTTTTTT. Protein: CASSQAIGTDSGLFF.

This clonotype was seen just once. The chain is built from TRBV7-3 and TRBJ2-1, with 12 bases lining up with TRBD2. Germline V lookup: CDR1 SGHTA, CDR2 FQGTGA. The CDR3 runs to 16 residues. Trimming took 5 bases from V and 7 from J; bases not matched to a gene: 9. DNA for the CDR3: TGTGCCAGCAGCCCTGACATCGGACTAGCGGGGAATGAGCAGTTCTTC. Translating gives CASSPDIGLAGNEQFF.

Here the CDR3 reads CASSPTTGGQETQYF. The CDR3, as DNA: TGTGCCAGCAGCCCCACGACAGGGGGACAAGAGACCCAGTACTTC. The chain recombines TRBV7-2 with TRBJ2-5; 9 nucleotides line up with TRBD1. After removal of 5 bases from V and 2 bases from J, the junction contained 6 bases not matched to a gene. The V gene's germline CDR1 is SGHTA and CDR2 FQGNSA. The CDR3 loop spans 15 amino acids. Based on the CDR3 plus reference TRBV7-2 and TRBJ2-5, the full variable domain is GAGVSQSPSNKVTEKGKDVELRCDPISGHTALYWYRQSLGQGLEFLIYFQGNSAPDKSGLPSDRFSAERTGGSVSTLTIQRTQQEDSAVYLCASSPTTGGQETQYFGPGTRLLVL.

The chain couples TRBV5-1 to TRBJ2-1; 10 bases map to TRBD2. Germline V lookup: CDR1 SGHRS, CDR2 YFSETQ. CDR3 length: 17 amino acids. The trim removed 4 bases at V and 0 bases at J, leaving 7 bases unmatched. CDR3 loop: CASSPGLAVGSYNEQFF. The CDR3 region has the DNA TGCGCCAGCAGCCCCGGACTAGCGGTCGGCTCCTACAATGAGCAGTTCTTC. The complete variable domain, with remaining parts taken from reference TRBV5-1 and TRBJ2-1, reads KAGVTQTPRYLIKTRGQQVTLSCSPISGHRSVSWYQQTPGQGLQFLFEYFSETQRNKGNFPGRFSGRQFSNSRSEMNVSTLELGDSALYLCASSPGLAVGSYNEQFFGPGTRLTVL.

The CDR3 protein is CASSKALRGSDTEAFF. For the CDR3, the DNA is TGTGCCAGCAGCAAAGCGCTAAGGGGCAGTGACACTGAAGCTTTCTTT. This rearrangement joins TRBV21-1 to TRBJ1-1; the table gives TRBD1 as D, unverified against the DNA. TRBV21-1 is recorded as a pseudogene. The CDR3 sequence is 16 residues long.

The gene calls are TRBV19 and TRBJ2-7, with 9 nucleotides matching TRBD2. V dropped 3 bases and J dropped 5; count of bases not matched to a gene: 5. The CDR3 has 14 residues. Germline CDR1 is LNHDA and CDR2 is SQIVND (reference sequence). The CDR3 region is CASSILAGLDEQYF. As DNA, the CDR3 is TGTGCCAGTAGTATCCTAGCGGGACTTGACGAGCAGTACTTC.

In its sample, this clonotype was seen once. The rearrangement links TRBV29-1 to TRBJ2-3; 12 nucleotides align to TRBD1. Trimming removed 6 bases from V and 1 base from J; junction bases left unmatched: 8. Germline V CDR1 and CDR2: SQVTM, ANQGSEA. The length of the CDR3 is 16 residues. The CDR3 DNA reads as TGCAGCGTGGCCGGGACAGGGGGCGCAGGCACAGATACGCAGTATTTT. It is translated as CSVAGTGGAGTDTQYF.

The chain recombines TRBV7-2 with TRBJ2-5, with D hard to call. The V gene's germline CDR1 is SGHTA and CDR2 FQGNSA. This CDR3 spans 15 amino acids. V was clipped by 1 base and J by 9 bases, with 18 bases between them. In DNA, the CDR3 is TGTGCCAGCAGCTTAGTCGTTGGCCCCATAGACGCCCAGTACTTC. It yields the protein CASSLVVGPIDAQYF.

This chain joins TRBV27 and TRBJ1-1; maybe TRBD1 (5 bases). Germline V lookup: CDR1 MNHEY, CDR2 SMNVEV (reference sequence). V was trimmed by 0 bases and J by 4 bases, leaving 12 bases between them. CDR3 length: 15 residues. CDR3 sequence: CASSLSSGGGTEAFF. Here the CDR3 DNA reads TGTGCCAGCAGTTTATCTTCCGGGGGTGGCACTGAAGCTTTCTTT.

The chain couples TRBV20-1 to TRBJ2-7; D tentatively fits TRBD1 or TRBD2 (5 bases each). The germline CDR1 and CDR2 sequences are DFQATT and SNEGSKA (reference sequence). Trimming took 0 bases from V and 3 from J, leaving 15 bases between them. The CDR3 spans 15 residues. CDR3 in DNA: TGCAGTGCTAGAGATCCGAGACCTGGGGGCTACGAGCAGTACTTC. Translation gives CSARDPRPGGYEQYF.

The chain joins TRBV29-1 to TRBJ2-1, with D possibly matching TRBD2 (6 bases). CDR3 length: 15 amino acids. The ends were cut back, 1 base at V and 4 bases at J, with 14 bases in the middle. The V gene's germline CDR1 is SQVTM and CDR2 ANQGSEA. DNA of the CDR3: TGCAGCGTTGAAGGCCCGCCCGGGACTTACAATGAGCAGTTCTTC. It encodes CSVEGPPGTYNEQFF.

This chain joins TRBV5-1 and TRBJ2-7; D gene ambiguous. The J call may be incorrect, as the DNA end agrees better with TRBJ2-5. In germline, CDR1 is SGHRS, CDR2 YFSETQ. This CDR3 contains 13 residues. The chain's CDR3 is CASSFMAEETQYF. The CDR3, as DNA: TGCGCCAGCAGCTTCATGGCGGAAGAGACCCAGTACTTC.

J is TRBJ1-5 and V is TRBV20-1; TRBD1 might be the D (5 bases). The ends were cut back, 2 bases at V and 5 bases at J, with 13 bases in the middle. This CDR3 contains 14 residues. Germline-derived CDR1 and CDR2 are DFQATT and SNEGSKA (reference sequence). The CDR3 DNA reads TGCAGTGCTAGACGTTGGGGGAGCGATCAGCCCCAGCATTTT. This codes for CSARRWGSDQPQHF.

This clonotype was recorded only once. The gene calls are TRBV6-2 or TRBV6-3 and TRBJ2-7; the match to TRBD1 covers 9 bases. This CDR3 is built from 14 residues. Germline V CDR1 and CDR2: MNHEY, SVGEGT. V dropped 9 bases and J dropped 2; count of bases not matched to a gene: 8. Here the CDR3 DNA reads TGTGCCAGTATTGCCGGGACAGGGACCTACGAGCAGTACTTC. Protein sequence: CASIAGTGTYEQYF.

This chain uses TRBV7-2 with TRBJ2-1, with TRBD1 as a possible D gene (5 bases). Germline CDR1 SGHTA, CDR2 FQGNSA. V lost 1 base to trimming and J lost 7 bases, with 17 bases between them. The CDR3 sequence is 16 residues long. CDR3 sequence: CASSLGQGQGWNEQFF. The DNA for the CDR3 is TGTGCCAGCAGCTTAGGACAAGGGCAGGGTTGGAATGAGCAGTTCTTC.

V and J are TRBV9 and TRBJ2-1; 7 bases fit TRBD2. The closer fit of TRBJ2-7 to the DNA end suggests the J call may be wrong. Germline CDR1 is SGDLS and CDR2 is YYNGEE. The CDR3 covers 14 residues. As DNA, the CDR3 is TGTGCCAGCAGCGTAGCGGCGGGGGCCTACGAGCAGTACTTC. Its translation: CASSVAAGAYEQYF.